This T cell receptor (beta chain) emerged from a study of T cells in Graves' hyperthyroidism and ophthalmopathy. Broader study findings: Most thyroid clonotypes expanded above 0.001 were also detected in blood.

RNA transcripts served as the template for amplifying TCR beta CDR3 regions. HTBI primers were employed in a first-round RT-PCR of the TCR CDR3. MiXCR was run by TCRdb on the multiplex PCR reads, yielding one entry per CDR3 protein. The table shows about 660,000 distinct CDR3 sequences, with 45% occurring only once. This clonotype was counted a few times. Antigen: not known. With 3 bases removed from V and 4 bases from J, the gap between germline ends came to 15 bases. Germline lookup yields CDR1 DFQATT and CDR2 SNEGSKA (reference sequence). The CDR3 sequence is 15 residues long. V is TRBV20-1 and J is TRBJ1-4, with D unresolved. The sequence came from an adult man with Graves' disease, either hyperthyroidism or ophthalmopathy (not recorded which). The sequenced material came from peripheral blood or thyroid tissue (not recorded which). CDR3 bases: TGCAGTGCTAGGGGTCCACCGCTGGGTAATGAAAAACTGTTTTTT. It is translated as CSARGPPLGNEKLFF.